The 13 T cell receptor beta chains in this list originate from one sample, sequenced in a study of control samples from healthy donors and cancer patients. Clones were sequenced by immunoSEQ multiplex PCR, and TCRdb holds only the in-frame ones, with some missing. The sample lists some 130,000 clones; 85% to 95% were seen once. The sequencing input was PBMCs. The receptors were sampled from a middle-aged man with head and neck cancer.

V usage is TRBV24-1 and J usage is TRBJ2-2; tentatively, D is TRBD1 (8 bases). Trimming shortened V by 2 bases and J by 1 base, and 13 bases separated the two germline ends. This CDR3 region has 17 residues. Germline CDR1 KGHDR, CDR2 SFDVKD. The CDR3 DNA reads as TGTGCCACCAGTGATTCAAGCGGGACAGGGAACACCGGGGAGCTGTTTTTT. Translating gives CATSDSSGTGNTGELFF.

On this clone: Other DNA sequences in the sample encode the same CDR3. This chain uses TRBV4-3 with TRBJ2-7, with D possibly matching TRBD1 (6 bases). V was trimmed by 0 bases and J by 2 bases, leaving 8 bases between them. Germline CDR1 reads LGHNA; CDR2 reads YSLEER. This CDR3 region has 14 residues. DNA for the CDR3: TGCGCCAGCAGCCAAGATCCAGGGGCCTACGAGCAGTACTTC. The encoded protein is CASSQDPGAYEQYF.

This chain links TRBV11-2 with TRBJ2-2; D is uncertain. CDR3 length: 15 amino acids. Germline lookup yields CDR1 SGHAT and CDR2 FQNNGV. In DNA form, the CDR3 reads TGTGGAGGACGCCGGTCTTCCGCGAACACCGGGGAGCTGTTTTTT. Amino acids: CGGRRSSANTGELFF.

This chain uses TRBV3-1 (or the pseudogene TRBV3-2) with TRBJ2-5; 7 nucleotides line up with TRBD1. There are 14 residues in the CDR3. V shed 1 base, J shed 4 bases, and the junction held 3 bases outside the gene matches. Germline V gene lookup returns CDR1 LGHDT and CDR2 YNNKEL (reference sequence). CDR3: CASSQGQGRETQYF. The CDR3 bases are TGTGCCAGCAGCCAAGGACAGGGCAGAGAGACCCAGTACTTC.

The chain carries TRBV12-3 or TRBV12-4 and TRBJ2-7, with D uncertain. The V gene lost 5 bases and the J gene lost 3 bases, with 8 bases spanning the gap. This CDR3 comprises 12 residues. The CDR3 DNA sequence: TGTGCCAGCAGTCTGGCCCTCTACGAGCAGTACTTC. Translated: CASSLALYEQYF.

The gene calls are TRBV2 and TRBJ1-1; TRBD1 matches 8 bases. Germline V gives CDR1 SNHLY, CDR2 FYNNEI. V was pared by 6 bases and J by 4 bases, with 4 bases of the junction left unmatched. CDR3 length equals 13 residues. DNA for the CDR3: TGTGCCAGCAGCAGGACAGGGCCCACTGAAGCTTTCTTT. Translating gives CASSRTGPTEAFF.

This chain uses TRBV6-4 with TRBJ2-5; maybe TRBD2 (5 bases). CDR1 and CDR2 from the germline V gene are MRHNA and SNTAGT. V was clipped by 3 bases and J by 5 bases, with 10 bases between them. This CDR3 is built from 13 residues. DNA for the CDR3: TGTGCCAGCAGTGAGAGCCCGGGGGAGACCCAGTACTTC. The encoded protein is CASSESPGETQYF.

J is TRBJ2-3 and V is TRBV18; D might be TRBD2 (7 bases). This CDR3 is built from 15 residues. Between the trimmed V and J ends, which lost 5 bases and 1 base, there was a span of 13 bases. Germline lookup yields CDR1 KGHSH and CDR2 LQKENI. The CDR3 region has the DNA TGTGCCAGCTCAGGGCGGGGGCCCCGCACAGATACGCAGTATTTT. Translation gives CASSGRGPRTDTQYF.

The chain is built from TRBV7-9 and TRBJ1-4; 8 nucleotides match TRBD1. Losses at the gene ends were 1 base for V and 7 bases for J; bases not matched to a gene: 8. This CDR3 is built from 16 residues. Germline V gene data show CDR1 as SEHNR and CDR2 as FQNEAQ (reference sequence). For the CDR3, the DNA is TGTGCCAGCAGCTTAGGCTGGCAGGGGGCAGGTGAAAAACTGTTTTTT. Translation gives CASSLGWQGAGEKLFF. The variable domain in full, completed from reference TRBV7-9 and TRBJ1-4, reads DTGVSQNPRHKITKRGQNVTFRCDPISEHNRLYWYRQTLGQGPEFLTYFQNEAQLEKSRLLSDRFSAERPKGSFSTLEIQRTEQGDSAMYLCASSLGWQGAGEKLFFGSGTQLSVL.

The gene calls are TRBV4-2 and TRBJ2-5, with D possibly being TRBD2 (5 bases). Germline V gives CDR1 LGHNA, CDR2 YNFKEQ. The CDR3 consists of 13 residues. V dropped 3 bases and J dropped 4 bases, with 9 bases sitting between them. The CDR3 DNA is TGTGCCAGCAGCCACTTTCGGGGAGAGACCCAGTACTTC. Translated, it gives CASSHFRGETQYF.

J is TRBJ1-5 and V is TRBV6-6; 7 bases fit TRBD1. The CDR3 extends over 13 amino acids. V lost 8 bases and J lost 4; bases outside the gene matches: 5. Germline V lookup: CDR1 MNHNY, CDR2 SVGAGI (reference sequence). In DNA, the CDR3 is TGTGCCAGCCGGAGGGGGCAGAATCAGCCCCAGCATTTT. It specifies CASRRGQNQPQHF.

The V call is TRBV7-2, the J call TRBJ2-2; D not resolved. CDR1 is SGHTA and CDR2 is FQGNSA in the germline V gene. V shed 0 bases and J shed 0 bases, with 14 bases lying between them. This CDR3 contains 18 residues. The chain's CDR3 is CASSLAFRPSPNTGELFF. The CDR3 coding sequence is TGTGCCAGCAGCTTAGCGTTTCGTCCAAGCCCGAACACCGGGGAGCTGTTTTTT.

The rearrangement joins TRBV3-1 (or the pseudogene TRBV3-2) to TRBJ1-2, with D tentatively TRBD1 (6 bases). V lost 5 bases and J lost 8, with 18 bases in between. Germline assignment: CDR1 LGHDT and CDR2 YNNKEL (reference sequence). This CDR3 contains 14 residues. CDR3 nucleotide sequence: TGTGCCAGCAGCGACCGAGGGGGATTGGAAGGCTACACCTTC. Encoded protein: CASSDRGGLEGYTF.